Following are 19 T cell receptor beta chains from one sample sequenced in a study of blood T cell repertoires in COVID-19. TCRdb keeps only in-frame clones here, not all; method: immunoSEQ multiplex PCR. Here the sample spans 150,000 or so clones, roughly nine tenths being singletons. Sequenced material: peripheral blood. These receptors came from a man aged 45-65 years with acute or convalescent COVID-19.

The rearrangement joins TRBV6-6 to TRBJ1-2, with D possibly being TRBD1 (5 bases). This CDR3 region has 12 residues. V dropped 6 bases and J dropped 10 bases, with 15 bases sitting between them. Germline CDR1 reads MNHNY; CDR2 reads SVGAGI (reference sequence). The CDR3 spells CASSLDSSHYTF. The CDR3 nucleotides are TGTGCCAGCAGCCTCGACAGTTCCCACTACACCTTC.

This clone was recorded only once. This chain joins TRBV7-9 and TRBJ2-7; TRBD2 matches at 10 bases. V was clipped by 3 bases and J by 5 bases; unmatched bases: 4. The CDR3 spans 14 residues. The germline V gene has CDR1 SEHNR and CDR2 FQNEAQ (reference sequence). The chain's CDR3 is CASSFASGSDEQYF. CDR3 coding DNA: TGTGCCAGCAGCTTCGCTAGCGGGAGCGACGAGCAGTACTTC.

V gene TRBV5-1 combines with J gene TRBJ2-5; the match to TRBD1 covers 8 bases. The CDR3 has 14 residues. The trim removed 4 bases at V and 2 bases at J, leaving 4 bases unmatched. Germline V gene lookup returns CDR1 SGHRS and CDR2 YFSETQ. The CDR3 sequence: CASSQGASQETQYF. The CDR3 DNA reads TGCGCCAGCAGCCAGGGGGCTAGTCAAGAGACCCAGTACTTC.

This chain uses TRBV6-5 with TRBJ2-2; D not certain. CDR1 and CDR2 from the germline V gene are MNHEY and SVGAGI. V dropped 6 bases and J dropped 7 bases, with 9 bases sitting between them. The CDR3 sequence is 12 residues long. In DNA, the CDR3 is TGTGCCAGCAGCCTCGCGCGCGGGGAGCTGTTTTTT. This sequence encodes CASSLARGELFF.

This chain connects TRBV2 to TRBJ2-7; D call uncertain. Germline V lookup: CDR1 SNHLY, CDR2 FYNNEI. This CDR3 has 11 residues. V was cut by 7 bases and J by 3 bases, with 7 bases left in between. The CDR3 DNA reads TGTGCCAGCACCGTCCTCTACGAGCAGTACTTC. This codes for CASTVLYEQYF.

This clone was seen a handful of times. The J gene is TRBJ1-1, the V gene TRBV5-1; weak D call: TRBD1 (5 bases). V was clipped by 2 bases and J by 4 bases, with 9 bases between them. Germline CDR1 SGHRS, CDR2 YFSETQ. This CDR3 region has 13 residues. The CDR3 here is CASSFPGGTEAFF. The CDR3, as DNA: TGCGCCAGCAGCTTCCCGGGGGGCACTGAAGCTTTCTTT.

The CDR3 spells CASSQGGHPYEQYV. CDR3 coding DNA: TGTGCCAGCAGCCAAGGCGGACACCCCTACGAGCAGTACGTC. The rearrangement links TRBV3-1 (or the pseudogene TRBV3-2) to TRBJ2-7; D possibly corresponds to TRBD1 (5 bases). Germline values: CDR1 LGHDT, CDR2 YNNKEL (reference sequence). Trimming removed 1 base from V and 2 bases from J, with 9 bases in between. The length of the CDR3 is 14 residues.

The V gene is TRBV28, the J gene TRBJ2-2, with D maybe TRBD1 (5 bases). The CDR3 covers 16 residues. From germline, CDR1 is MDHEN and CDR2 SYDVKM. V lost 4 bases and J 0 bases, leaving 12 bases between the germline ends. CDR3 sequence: CASSSSGITNTGELFF. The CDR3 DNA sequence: TGTGCCAGCAGTTCCTCAGGGATTACGAACACCGGGGAGCTGTTTTTT.

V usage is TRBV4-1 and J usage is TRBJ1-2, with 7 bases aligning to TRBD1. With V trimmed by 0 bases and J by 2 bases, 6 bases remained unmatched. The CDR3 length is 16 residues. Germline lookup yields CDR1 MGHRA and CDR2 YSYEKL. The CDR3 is CASSQDHPGGNYGYTF. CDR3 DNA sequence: TGCGCCAGCAGCCAAGATCATCCAGGGGGGAACTATGGCTACACCTTC.

CDR3 coding DNA: TGTGCCAGCAGCGCCTCGACAGGGGAAGAGACCCAGTACTTC. Translating it yields CASSASTGEETQYF. This chain uses TRBV7-3 with TRBJ2-5; 8 bases are a match to TRBD1. CDR3 length: 14 residues. The germline V gene has CDR1 SGHTA and CDR2 FQGTGA. The junction had 5 bases not matched to a gene; V was cut back by 5 bases and J by 3 bases.

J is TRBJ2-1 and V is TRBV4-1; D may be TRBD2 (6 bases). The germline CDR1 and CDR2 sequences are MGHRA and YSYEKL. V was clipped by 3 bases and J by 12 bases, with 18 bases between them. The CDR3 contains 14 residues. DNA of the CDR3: TGCGCCAGCAGCCAGGAGACTAGGCCACTGTCGCAGTTCTTC. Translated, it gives CASSQETRPLSQFF.

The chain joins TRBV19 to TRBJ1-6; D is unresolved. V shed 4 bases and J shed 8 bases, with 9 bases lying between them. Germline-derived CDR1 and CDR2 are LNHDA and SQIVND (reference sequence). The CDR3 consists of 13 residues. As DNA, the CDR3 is TGTGCCAGTAGTAAAACGGGGTATTCACCCCTCCACTTT. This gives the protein CASSKTGYSPLHF.

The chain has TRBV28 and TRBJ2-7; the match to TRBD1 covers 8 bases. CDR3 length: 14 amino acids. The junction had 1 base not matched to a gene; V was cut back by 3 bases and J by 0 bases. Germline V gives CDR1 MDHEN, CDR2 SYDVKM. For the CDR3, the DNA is TGTGCCAGCAGTTTCAGGGGGCGCTCCTACGAGCAGTACTTC. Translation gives CASSFRGRSYEQYF.

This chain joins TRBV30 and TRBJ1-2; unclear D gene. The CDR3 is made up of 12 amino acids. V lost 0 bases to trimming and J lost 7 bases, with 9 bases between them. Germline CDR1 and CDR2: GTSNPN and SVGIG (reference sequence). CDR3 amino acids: CAWSVFGAGYTF. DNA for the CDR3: TGTGCCTGGAGTGTATTCGGTGCTGGCTACACCTTC.

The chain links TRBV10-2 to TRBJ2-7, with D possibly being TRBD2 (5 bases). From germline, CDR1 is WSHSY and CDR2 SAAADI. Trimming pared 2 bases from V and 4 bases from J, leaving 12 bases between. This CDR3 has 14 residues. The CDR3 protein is CASSEGFGEYEQYF. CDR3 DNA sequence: TGCGCCAGCAGTGAGGGGTTTGGGGAGTACGAGCAGTACTTC.

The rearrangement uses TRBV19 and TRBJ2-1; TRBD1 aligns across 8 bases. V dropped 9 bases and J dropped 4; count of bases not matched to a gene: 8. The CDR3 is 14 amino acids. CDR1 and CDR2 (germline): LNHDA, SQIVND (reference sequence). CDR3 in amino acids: CASSQGQGYNEQFF. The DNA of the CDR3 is TGTGCCAGCTCCCAAGGACAGGGATACAATGAGCAGTTCTTC.

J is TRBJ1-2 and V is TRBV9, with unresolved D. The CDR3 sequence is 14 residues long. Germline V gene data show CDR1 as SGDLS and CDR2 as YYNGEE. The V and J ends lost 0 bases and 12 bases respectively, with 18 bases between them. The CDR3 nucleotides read TGTGCCAGCAGCGTAGTGGAGGGCAGTGGTACTAACACCTTC. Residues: CASSVVEGSGTNTF. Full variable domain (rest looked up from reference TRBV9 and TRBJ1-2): DSGVTQTPKHLITATGQRVTLRCSPRSGDLSVYWYQQSLDQGLQFLIQYYNGEERAKGNILERFSAQQFPDLHSELNLSSLELGDSALYFCASSVVEGSGTNTFGSGTRLTVV.

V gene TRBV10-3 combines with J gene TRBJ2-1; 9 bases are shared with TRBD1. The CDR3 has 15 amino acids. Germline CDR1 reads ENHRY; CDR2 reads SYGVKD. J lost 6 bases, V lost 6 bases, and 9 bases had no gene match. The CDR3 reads CAIRQGAPPTNEQFF. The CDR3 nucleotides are TGTGCCATCAGACAGGGGGCCCCACCCACCAATGAGCAGTTCTTC.

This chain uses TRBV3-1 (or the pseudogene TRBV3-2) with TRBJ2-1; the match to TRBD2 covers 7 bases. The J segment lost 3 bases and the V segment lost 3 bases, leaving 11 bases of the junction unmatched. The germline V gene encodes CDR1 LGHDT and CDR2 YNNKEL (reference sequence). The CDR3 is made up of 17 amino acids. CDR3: CASSQYPGLGDYNEQFF. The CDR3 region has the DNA TGTGCCAGCAGCCAGTACCCCGGACTAGGGGACTACAATGAGCAGTTCTTC.